This T cell receptor beta chain was recovered during a study of untreated major depressive disorder. The data were produced by immunoSEQ multiplex PCR, yet TCRdb's version contains in-frame clones alone and is incomplete. The sample carries about 19,000 clones, approximately 87% recorded once. From thawed PBMCs, CD4+ T cells were purified by negative selection. Germline V gives CDR1 SGHVS, CDR2 FNYEAQ. V gave up 4 bases and J gave up 6 bases; unmatched junction bases: 2. The CDR3 is made up of 13 amino acids. This TCR came from a woman in her twenties or thirties in good health. The chain joins TRBV7-6 to TRBJ2-4, with 8 positions matching TRBD1. The sample consisted of CD4+ T cells from PBMCs. Here the CDR3 DNA reads TGTGCCAGCAGCTCCGACAGGGGAAACATTCAGTACTTC. Protein sequence: CASSSDRGNIQYF.